The 18 T cell receptor beta chains listed next were all sequenced from one sample in a study of T cell repertoires in cytomegalovirus infection. TCRdb ran MiXCR on the reads and lists one entry per CDR3 protein. This sample has about 260,000 distinct CDR3 sequences; about an eighth occur once, and the top ten carry around 9%. The sequencing input was PBMCs. These receptor sequences come from a human donor in good health (CMV status not recorded). Some clones in this sample may be carry-over from other donors' samples.

This clonotype was counted between two and nine times. The V and J genes are TRBV7-2 and TRBJ2-1; 9 nucleotides agree with TRBD2. Trimming at V came to 3 bases and at J to 3 bases, leaving 6 bases not matched to a gene. The germline gives CDR1 SGHTA, CDR2 FQGNSA. The CDR3 runs 16 residues. The CDR3 bases are TGTGCCAGCAGCTTGAGGCGACTAGCGGACTACAATGAGCAGTTCTTC. Translating gives CASSLRRLADYNEQFF.

In this sample, this clonotype turned up many times. V and J are TRBV7-6 and TRBJ2-1; tentatively, D is TRBD2 (6 bases). CDR1 is SGHVS, CDR2 FNYEAQ, per germline. This CDR3 is 18 amino acids long. Trimming took off 1 base at V and 0 bases at J, with 16 bases between the two ends. CDR3 DNA sequence: TGTGCCAGCAGCTTAGATCGGGGCGGGATTGACTCCTACAATGAGCAGTTCTTC. It translates to CASSLDRGGIDSYNEQFF.

Many counts were recorded for this clonotype. The CDR3 reads CASQPGGPSYEQYF. The DNA for the CDR3 is TGTGCCAGCCAACCCGGTGGGCCTTCCTACGAGCAGTACTTC. The chain recombines TRBV7-2 with TRBJ2-7; D is undetermined. Germline CDR1 is SGHTA and CDR2 is FQGNSA. The germline V and J ends were trimmed by 8 bases and 1 base, with 15 bases remaining between them. The CDR3 sequence is 14 residues long.

This clonotype was counted ten times or more. The gene calls are TRBV7-8 and TRBJ1-1, with 8 bases that match TRBD1. V lost 5 bases, J lost 1 base, and 6 bases stayed unmatched. The germline V gene has CDR1 SGHVS and CDR2 FQNEAQ. CDR3 length: 15 residues. CDR3 sequence reads: CASSQRTGQNTEAFF. The CDR3 region has the DNA TGTGCCAGCAGCCAACGGACAGGGCAGAACACTGAAGCTTTCTTT.

This clonotype showed up many times. The J gene is TRBJ2-1, the V gene TRBV7-3; a weak D match, TRBD2 (5 bases). CDR3 length equals 15 residues. CDR1 is SGHTA, CDR2 FQGTGA, per germline. V was shortened by 6 bases and J by 8 bases, with 20 bases between the two germline ends. CDR3 loop: CASSWSGSLTDEQFF. The CDR3 DNA sequence: TGTGCCAGCAGTTGGTCGGGGAGCCTTACAGATGAGCAGTTCTTC.

This clonotype was found many times. CDR3 in amino acids: CASSRDRSGANVLTF. CDR3 DNA sequence: TGTGCCAGCAGCCGTGACAGGTCTGGGGCCAACGTCCTGACTTTC. The chain couples TRBV7-2 to TRBJ2-6; TRBD1 is a possible D gene (6 bases). The CDR3 spans 15 residues. The V gene lost 5 bases and the J gene lost 1 base, with 9 bases spanning the gap. The germline CDR1 and CDR2 sequences are SGHTA and FQGNSA.

This clonotype was picked up many times. The chain is built from TRBV7-3 and TRBJ2-3; either TRBD1 or TRBD2 may fit D (5 bases each). Trimming cost V 2 bases and J 0 bases, with 9 bases left between them. The CDR3 runs to 15 residues. Germline values: CDR1 SGHTA, CDR2 FQGTGA. CDR3 residues: CASSLQGPSTDTQYF. In DNA, the CDR3 is TGTGCCAGCAGCTTACAGGGACCTAGCACAGATACGCAGTATTTT.

In this sample, this clonotype turned up many times. The V gene is TRBV7-3, the J gene TRBJ2-3; 8 bases are shared with TRBD1. Trimming at V came to 5 bases and at J to 1 base, leaving 2 bases not matched to a gene. CDR3 size: 14 residues. Germline V CDR1 and CDR2: SGHTA, FQGTGA. DNA for the CDR3: TGTGCCAGCAGCCCGGACAGGGGCACAGATACGCAGTATTTT. Its translation: CASSPDRGTDTQYF.

This clonotype occurred many times. The CDR3 nucleotides are TGTGCCAGCAGTGAGGTAGCGGGAGTGAGCACAGATACGCAGTATTTT. Translating it yields CASSEVAGVSTDTQYF. This chain uses TRBV6-4 with TRBJ2-3; 9 positions match TRBD2. The CDR3 totals 16 residues. Losses at the gene ends were 3 bases for V and 0 bases for J; bases not matched to a gene: 4. Germline V gene sequence: CDR1 MRHNA, CDR2 SNTAGT.

This clonotype showed up just a few times. The chain links TRBV4-3 to TRBJ2-7; possibly TRBD2 for D (5 bases). Trimming cost V 3 bases and J 3 bases, with 12 bases left between them. Per the germline V gene, CDR1 is LGHNA and CDR2 is YSLEER. This CDR3 region has 14 residues. The CDR3 is CASSHGGLFYEQYF. The CDR3 DNA sequence: TGCGCCAGCAGCCACGGCGGGTTATTCTACGAGCAGTACTTC.

This clonotype was recorded at least ten times. CDR3 nucleotide sequence: TGTGCCAGCAGCTTAGAGGTTGCGGCCAGGGGGAAAACTGAAGCTTTCTTT. Translated, it gives CASSLEVAARGKTEAFF. This rearrangement joins TRBV11-3 to TRBJ1-1; TRBD1 matches at 7 bases. The ends lost 0 bases at V and 5 bases at J; junction bases unmatched: 12. Germline CDR1 and CDR2: SGHNT and YENEEA. This CDR3 has 17 amino acids.

The chain couples TRBV7-2 to TRBJ2-2; no reliable D call. The CDR3 is 16 amino acids. V lost 0 bases and J 2 bases, leaving 10 bases between the germline ends. The V gene's germline CDR1 is SGHTA and CDR2 FQGNSA. The CDR3 nucleotides read TGTGCCAGCAGCTTAGCGCTAATGCAAAACACCGGGGAGCTGTTTTTT. This translates into CASSLALMQNTGELFF.

There are many counts of this clonotype. The gene calls are TRBV6-2 or TRBV6-3 and TRBJ1-5, with 7 bases aligning to TRBD1. The ends lost 6 bases at V and 7 bases at J; junction bases unmatched: 18. The CDR3 is 17 residues long. Per germline, CDR1 MNHEY and CDR2 SVGEGT. CDR3 DNA: TGTGCCAGCAGACCGCTGAGAGGGGGCGGAATCGCACAGCCCCAGCATTTT. It encodes CASRPLRGGGIAQPQHF.

This clonotype was counted many times. The chain joins TRBV25-1 to TRBJ1-1, with D perhaps matching TRBD1 (5 bases). The CDR3 contains 13 residues. Trimming cost V 0 bases and J 8 bases, with 10 bases left between them. CDR1 is MGHDK and CDR2 is SYGVNS in the germline V gene. The CDR3, as DNA: TGTGCCAGCAGTGAATATCAGACAGAAGAAGCTTTCTTT. Translated: CASSEYQTEEAFF.

This clonotype has more than one count but fewer than ten. The CDR3 bases are TGCAGCGTTGCAGGGGCTGAGGAGACCCAGTACTTC. This encodes CSVAGAEETQYF. The V call is TRBV29-1, the J call TRBJ2-5; D perhaps matches TRBD1 (6 bases). Trimming left V 4 bases short and J 5 bases short, with 11 bases between. The germline gives CDR1 SQVTM, CDR2 ANQGSEA. The CDR3 is 12 residues long. The full variable domain, completed using reference TRBV29-1 and TRBJ2-5, is SAVISQKPSRDICQRGTSLTIQCQVDSQVTMMFWYRQQPGQSLTLIATANQGSEATYESGFVIDKFPISRPNLTFSTLTVSNMSPEDSSIYLCSVAGAEETQYFGPGTRLLVL.

The chain links TRBV7-6 to TRBJ2-3, with 10 positions matching TRBD2. V dropped 3 bases and J dropped 2; count of bases not matched to a gene: 5. Germline values: CDR1 SGHVS, CDR2 FNYEAQ. The CDR3 is made up of 16 amino acids. The CDR3 DNA is TGTGCCAGCAGCTTTACAGCGGGAGGGATCACAGATACGCAGTATTTT. This codes for CASSFTAGGITDTQYF.

With regard to this clonotype: The junction departs from the called germline gene at one end, perhaps through a read error. This rearrangement joins TRBV2 to TRBJ1-1; D is perhaps TRBD1 (6 bases). This CDR3 contains 14 residues. Germline CDR1 is SNHLY and CDR2 is FYNNEI. CDR3 sequence: CASITTGRGTDAFF. The CDR3, as DNA: TGTGCCAGCATTACGACAGGAAGGGGCACTGACGCTTTCTTT.

In this sample, this clonotype turned up many times. V gene TRBV7-2 combines with J gene TRBJ2-7; D is uncertain. Trimming stripped 5 bases from V and 0 bases from J, with 2 bases between. The CDR3 covers 11 residues. Germline CDR1 and CDR2: SGHTA and FQGNSA. The CDR3 reads CASSASYEQYF. The CDR3 DNA is TGTGCCAGCAGCGCCTCCTACGAGCAGTACTTC.